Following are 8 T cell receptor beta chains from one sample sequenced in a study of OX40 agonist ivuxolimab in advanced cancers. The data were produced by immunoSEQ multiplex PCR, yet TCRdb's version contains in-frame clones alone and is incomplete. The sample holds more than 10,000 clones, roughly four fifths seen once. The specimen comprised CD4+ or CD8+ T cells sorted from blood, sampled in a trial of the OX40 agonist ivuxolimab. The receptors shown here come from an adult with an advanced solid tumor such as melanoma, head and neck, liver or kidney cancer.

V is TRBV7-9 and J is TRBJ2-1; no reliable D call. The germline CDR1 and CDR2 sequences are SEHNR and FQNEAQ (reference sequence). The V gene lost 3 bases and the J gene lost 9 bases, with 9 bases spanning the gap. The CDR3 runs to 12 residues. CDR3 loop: CASSFGDPEQFF. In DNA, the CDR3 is TGTGCCAGCAGCTTTGGGGATCCTGAGCAGTTCTTC.

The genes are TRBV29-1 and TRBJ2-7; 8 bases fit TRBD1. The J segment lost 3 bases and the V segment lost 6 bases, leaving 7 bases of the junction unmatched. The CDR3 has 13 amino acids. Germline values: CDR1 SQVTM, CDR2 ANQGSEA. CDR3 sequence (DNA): TGCAGCGTCCGGACAGGGACCGGCTACGAGCAGTACTTC. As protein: CSVRTGTGYEQYF.

The CDR3 protein is CASSGSGAGVGADTQYF. CDR3 sequence (DNA): TGTGCCAGCAGTGGATCGGGAGCTGGGGTAGGTGCAGATACGCAGTATTTT. The chain combines TRBV25-1 with TRBJ2-3; a possible D gene is TRBD2 (6 bases). CDR3 length equals 17 residues. Germline CDR1 reads MGHDK; CDR2 reads SYGVNS. V was clipped by 4 bases and J by 4 bases, with 21 bases between them. The full variable domain, in which reference TRBV25-1 and TRBJ2-3 provide the parts outside the CDR3, is EADIYQTPRYLVIGTGKKITLECSQTMGHDKMYWYQQDPGMELHLIHYSYGVNSTEKGDLSSESTVSRIRTEHFPLTLESARPSHTSQYLCASSGSGAGVGADTQYFGPGTRLTVL.

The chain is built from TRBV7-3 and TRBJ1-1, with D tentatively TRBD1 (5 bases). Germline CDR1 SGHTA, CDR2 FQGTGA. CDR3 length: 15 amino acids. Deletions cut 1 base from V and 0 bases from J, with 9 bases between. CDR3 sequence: CASSLNPGLNTEAFF. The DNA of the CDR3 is TGTGCCAGCAGCTTAAATCCAGGGTTGAACACTGAAGCTTTCTTT. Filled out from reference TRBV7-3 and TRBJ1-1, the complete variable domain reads GAGVSQTPSNKVTEKGKYVELRCDPISGHTALYWYRQSLGQGPEFLIYFQGTGAADDSGLPNDRFFAVRPEGSVSTLKIQRTERGDSAVYLCASSLNPGLNTEAFFGQGTRLTVV.

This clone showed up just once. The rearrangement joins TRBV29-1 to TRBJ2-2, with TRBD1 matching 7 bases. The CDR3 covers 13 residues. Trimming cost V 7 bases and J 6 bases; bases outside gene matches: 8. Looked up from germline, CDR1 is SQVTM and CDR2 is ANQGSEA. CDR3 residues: CSARDSRAGELFF. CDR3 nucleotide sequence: TGCAGCGCTCGGGACAGCCGGGCCGGGGAGCTGTTTTTT.

CDR3 protein: CASSYAAGTDTQYF. The DNA for the CDR3 is TGTGCCAGTAGTTATGCCGCGGGCACAGATACGCAGTATTTT. This sequence joins TRBV19 and TRBJ2-3; D call uncertain. CDR1 LNHDA and CDR2 SQIVND come from the germline V gene (reference sequence). The CDR3 loop spans 14 amino acids. Between the trimmed V and J ends, which lost 5 bases and 1 base, there was a span of 10 bases.

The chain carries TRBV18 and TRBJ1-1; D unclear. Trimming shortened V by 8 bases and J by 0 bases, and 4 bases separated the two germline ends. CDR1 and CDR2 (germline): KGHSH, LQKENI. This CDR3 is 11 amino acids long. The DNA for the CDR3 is TGTGCCAGCGTAGTGAACACTGAAGCTTTCTTT. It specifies CASVVNTEAFF.

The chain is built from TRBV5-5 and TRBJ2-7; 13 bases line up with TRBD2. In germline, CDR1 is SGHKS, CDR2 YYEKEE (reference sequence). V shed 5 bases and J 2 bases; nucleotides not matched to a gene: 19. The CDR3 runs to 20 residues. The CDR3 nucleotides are TGTGCCAGCAGTTCCGGGAGGGTAGGACTAGCGGGAGTTTCCACCTACGAGCAGTACTTC. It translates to CASSSGRVGLAGVSTYEQYF.